The present TCR beta chain was sequenced within a study of blood T cells in healthy people across ages. The study's findings and limits: Total diversity from one million sequenced T cells was likely underestimated.

The CDR3 is 17 residues long. CDR1 SGHTA and CDR2 FQGNSA come from the germline V gene. With 5 bases clipped from V and 4 bases from J, the junction kept 12 bases outside the gene matches. Together with a sample-barcoded 5' primer, a J-beta primer mix was included in a second PCR lasting roughly 6 to 12 cycles. Each cDNA molecule carried a tag from a template-switch adaptor that contained 12 random nucleotides. TCRdb used MiXCR to reprocess the 5' RACE reads, holding one entry per CDR3 protein. The sample lists under 2,000,000 distinct CDR3 sequences, approximately 50% occurring once. This clonotype was found a few times. Its specificity is not known.

This TCR derives from a woman between 40 and 55 years old in good health. The chain recombines TRBV7-2 with TRBJ2-3, with 10 bases aligning to TRBD2. Sequencing was performed on blood. In DNA, the CDR3 is TGTGCCAGCAGCCCCCGGCCGAGCGGGGGGGCGCCAGATACGCAGTATTTT. Amino acids: CASSPRPSGGAPDTQYF.